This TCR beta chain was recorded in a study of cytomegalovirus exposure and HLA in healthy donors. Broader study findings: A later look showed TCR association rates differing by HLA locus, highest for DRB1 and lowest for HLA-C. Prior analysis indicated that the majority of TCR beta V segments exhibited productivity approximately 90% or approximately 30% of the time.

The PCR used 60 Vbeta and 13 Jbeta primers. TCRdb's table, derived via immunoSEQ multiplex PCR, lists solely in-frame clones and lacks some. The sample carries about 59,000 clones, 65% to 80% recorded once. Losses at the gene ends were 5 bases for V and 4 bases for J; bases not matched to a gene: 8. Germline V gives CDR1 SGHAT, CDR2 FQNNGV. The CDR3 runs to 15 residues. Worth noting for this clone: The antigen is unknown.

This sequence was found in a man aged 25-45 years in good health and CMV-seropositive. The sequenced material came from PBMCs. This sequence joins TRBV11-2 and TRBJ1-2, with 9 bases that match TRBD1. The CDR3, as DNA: TGTGCCAGCAGCCCAGGGACAGGGCGTCCCTATGGCTACACCTTC. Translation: CASSPGTGRPYGYTF.